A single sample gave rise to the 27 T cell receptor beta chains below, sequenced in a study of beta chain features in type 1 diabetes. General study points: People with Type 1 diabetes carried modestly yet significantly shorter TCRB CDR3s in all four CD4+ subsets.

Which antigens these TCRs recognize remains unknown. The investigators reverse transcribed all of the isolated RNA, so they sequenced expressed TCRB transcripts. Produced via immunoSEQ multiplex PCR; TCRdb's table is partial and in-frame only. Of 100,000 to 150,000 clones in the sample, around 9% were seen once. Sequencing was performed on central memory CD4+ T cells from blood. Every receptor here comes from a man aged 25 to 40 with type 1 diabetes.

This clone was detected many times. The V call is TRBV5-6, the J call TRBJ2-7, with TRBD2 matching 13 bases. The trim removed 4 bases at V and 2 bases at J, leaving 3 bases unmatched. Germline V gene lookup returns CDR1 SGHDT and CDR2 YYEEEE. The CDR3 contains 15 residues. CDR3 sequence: CASSRLAGGTYEQYF. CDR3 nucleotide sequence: TGTGCCAGCAGCCGACTAGCGGGGGGAACCTACGAGCAGTACTTC.

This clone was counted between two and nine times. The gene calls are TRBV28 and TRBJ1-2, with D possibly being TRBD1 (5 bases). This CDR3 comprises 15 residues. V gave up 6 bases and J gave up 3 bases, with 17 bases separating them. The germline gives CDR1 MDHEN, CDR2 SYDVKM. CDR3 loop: CASRPGGMAHYGYTF. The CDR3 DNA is TGTGCCAGCAGGCCCGGGGGGATGGCGCACTATGGCTACACCTTC.

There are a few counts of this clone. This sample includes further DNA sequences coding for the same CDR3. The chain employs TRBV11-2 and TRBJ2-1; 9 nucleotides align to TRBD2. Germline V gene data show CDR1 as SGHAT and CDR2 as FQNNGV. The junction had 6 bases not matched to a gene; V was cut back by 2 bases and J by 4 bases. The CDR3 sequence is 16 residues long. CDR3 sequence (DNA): TGTGCCAGCAGCTTATCTCTAGCGGGGAGTTACAATGAGCAGTTCTTC. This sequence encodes CASSLSLAGSYNEQFF.

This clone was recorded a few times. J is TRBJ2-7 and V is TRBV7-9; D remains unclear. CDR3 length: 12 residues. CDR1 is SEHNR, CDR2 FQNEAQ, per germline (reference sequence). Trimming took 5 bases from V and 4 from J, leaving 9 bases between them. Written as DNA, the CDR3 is TGTGCCAGCAGCCTAAACGGGTACGAGCAGTACTTC. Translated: CASSLNGYEQYF.

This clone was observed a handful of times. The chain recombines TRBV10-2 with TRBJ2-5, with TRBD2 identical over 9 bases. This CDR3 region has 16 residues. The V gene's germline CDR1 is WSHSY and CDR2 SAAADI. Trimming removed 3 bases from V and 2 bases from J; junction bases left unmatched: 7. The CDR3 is CASSDRLAGRQETQYF. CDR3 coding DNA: TGCGCCAGCAGTGACCGGCTAGCGGGGCGACAAGAGACCCAGTACTTC.

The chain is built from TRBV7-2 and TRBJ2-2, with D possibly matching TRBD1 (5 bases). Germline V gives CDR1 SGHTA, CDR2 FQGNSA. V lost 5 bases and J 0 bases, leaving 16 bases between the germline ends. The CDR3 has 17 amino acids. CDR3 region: CASSQDQGDANTGELFF. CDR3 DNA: TGTGCCAGCAGCCAAGATCAGGGCGATGCGAACACCGGGGAGCTGTTTTTT.

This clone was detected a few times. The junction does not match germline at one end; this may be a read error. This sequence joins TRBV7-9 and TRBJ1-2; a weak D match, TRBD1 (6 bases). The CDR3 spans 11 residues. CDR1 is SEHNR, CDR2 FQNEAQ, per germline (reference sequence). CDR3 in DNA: TGTGCCAGCAGCTCTTACAGGGAGCTCCGCTTC. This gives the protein CASSSYRELRF.

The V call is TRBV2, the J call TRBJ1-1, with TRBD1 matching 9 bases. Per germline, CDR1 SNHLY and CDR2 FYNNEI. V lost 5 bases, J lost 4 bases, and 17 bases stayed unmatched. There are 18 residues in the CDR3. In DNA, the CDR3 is TGTGCCAGCAGTTCCGCCCGGGGACAGGGTTACGCGGGCACTGAAGCTTTCTTT. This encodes CASSSARGQGYAGTEAFF.

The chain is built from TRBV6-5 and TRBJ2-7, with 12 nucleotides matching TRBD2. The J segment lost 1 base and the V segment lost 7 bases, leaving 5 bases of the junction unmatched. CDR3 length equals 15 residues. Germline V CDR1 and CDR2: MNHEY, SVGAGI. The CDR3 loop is CASITTSGGSYEQYF. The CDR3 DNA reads TGTGCCAGCATTACTACTAGCGGGGGGTCCTACGAGCAGTACTTC.

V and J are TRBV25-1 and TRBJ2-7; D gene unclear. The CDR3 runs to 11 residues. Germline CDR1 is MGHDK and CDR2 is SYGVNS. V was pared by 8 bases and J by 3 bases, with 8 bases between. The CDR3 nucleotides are TGTGCCAGCGGTGGTTACTACGAGCAGTACTTC. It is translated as CASGGYYEQYF.

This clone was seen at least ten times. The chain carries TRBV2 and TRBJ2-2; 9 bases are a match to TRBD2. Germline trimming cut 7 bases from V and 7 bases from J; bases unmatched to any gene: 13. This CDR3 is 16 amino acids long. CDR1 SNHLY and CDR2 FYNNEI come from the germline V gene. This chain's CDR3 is CASNSARGGQGGELFF. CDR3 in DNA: TGTGCCAGCAACTCCGCGCGGGGGGGGCAAGGCGGGGAGCTGTTTTTT.

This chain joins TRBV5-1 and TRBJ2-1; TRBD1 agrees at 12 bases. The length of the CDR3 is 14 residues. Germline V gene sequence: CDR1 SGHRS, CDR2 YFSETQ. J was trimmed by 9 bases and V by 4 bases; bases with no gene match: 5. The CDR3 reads CASSQGTGGGEQFF. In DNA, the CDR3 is TGCGCCAGCAGCCAAGGGACAGGGGGCGGTGAGCAGTTCTTC.

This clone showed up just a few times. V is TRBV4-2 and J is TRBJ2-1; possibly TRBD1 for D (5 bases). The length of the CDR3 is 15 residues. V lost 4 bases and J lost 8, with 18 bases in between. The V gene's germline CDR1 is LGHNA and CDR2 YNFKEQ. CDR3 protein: CASSPRATGSDEQFF. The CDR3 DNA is TGTGCCAGCAGCCCAAGAGCCACAGGCTCTGATGAGCAGTTCTTC.

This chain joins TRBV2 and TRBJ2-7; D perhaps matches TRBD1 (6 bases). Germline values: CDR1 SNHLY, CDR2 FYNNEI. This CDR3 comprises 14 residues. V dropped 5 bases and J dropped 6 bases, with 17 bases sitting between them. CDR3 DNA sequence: TGTGCCAGCAGTTTCGCTGGCAGGGGAGCCGAGCAGTACTTC. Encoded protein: CASSFAGRGAEQYF.

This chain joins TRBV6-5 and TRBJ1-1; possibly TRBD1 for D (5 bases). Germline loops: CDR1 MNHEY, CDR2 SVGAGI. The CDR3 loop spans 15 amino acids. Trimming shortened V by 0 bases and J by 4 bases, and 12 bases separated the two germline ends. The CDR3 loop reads CASSYSPQALTEAFF. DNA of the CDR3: TGTGCCAGCAGTTACTCCCCACAGGCCCTCACTGAAGCTTTCTTT.

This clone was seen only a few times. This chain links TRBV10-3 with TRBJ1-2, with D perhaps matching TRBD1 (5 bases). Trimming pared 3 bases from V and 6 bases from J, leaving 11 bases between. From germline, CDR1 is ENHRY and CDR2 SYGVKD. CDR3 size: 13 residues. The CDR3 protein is CAISDFVQDGYTF. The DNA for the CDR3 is TGTGCCATCAGTGACTTTGTACAGGATGGCTACACCTTC.

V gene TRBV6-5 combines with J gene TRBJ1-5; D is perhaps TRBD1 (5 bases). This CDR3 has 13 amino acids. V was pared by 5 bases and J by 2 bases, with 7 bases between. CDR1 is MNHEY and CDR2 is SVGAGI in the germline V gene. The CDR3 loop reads CASSPGGNQPQHF. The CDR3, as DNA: TGTGCCAGCAGTCCGGGGGGCAATCAGCCCCAGCATTTT.

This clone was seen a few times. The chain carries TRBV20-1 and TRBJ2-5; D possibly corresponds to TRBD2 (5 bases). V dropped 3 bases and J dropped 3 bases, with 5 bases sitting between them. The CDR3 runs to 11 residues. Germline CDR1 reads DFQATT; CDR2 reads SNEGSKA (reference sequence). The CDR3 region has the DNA TGCAGTGCTAGGGGAGAAGAGACCCAGTACTTC. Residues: CSARGEETQYF.

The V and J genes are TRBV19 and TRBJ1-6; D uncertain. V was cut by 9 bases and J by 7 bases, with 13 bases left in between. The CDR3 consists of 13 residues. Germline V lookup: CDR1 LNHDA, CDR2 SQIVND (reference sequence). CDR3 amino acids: CASHRRANSPLHF. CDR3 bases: TGTGCCAGCCACCGGCGGGCAAATTCACCCCTCCACTTT.

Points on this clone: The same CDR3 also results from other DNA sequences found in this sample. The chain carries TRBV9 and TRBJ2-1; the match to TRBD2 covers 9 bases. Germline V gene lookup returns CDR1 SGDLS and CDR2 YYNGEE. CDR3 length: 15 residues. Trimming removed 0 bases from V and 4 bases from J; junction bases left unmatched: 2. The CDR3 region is CASSVGAGGYNEQFF. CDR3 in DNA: TGTGCCAGCAGCGTAGGCGCGGGGGGGTACAATGAGCAGTTCTTC.

The CDR3 protein is CASSQTGGLDTDTQYF. The CDR3 DNA reads TGTGCCAGCAGCCAAACGGGGGGGCTGGACACAGATACGCAGTATTTT. This chain connects TRBV7-2 to TRBJ2-3, with 8 bases fitting TRBD2. Germline lookup yields CDR1 SGHTA and CDR2 FQGNSA. The CDR3 is 16 residues long. V dropped 5 bases and J dropped 2; count of bases not matched to a gene: 9. The full variable domain, its missing parts supplied by reference TRBV7-2 and TRBJ2-3, is GAGVSQSPSNKVTEKGKDVELRCDPISGHTALYWYRQSLGQGLEFLIYFQGNSAPDKSGLPSDRFSAERTGGSVSTLTIQRTQQEDSAVYLCASSQTGGLDTDTQYFGPGTRLTVL.

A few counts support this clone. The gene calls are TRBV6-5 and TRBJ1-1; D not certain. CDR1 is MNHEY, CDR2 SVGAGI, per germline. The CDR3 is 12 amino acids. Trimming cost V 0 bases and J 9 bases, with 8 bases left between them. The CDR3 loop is CASSYSSGKAFF. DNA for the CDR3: TGTGCCAGCAGTTACTCGTCAGGTAAAGCTTTCTTT.

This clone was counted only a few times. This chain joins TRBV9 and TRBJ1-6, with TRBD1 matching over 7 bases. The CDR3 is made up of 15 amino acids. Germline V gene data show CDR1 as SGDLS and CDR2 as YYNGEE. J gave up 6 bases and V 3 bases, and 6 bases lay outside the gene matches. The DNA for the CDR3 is TGTGCCAGCAGCGCGGACAGGTTGGGTAATTCACCCCTCCACTTT. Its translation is CASSADRLGNSPLHF.

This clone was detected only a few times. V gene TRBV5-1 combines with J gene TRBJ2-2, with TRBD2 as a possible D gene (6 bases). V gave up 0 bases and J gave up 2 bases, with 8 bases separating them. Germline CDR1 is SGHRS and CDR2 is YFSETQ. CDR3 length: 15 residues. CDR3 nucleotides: TGCGCCAGCAGCTTGGGTAGCGGAAACACCGGGGAGCTGTTTTTT. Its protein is CASSLGSGNTGELFF.

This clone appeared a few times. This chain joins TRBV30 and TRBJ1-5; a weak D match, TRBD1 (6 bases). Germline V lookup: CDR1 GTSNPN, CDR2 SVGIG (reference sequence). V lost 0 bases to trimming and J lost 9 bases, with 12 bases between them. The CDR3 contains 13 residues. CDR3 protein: CAWSVTGSGPQHF. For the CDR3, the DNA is TGTGCCTGGAGTGTCACAGGGAGCGGGCCCCAGCATTTT.

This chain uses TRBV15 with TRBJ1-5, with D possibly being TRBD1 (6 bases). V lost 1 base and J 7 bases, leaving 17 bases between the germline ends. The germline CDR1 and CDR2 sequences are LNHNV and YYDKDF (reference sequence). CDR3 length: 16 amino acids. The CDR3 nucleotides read TGTGCCACCAGCAGAGGGGGGCGGGGGACGTTCCAGCCCCAGCATTTT. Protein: CATSRGGRGTFQPQHF. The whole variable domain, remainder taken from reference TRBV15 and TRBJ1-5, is DAMVIQNPRYQVTQFGKPVTLSCSQTLNHNVMYWYQQKSSQAPKLLFHYYDKDFNNEADTPDNFQSRRPNTSFCFLDIRSPGLGDTAMYLCATSRGGRGTFQPQHFGDGTRLSIL.

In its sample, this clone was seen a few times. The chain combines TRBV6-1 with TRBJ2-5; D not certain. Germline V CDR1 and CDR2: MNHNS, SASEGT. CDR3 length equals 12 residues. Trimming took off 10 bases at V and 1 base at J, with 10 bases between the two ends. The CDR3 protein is CATGRSQETQYF. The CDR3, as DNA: TGTGCCACCGGTAGGAGCCAAGAGACCCAGTACTTC.